A single T cell receptor beta chain is shown here with its context. The antigen remains unidentified. These data are taken from a study of shared clonotypes between healthy human individuals. Broader study findings: Clonotype sharing across donors was expected to vary with sequencing depth.

Splitting of each subset's genomic DNA was done evenly across several immunoSEQ plates. TCRdb keeps only in-frame clones here, not all; method: immunoSEQ multiplex PCR. The profile covers 400,000 to 600,000 clones, with about 85% appearing a single time and about 13% taken by the ten largest. V lost 5 bases and J lost 3; bases outside the gene matches: 10. The CDR3 covers 16 residues. CDR1 MDHEN and CDR2 SYDVKM come from the germline V gene. The V gene is TRBV28, the J gene TRBJ2-7, with 10 positions matching TRBD2. The receptor was derived from a woman between 35 and 50 years old in good health. Some clones in this sample may be carry-over from other donors' samples. Sample: PBMCs. CDR3 nucleotide sequence: TGTGCCAGCAGTCCCCAACCGGGACTAGCGCGCTACGAGCAGTACTTC. Its translation: CASSPQPGLARYEQYF.